This TCR beta chain is from a study of Ad26.COV2.S vaccination and SARS-CoV-2 variants. The V end lost 4 bases, the J end lost 1 base, and 22 bases lay between the germline ends. The CDR3 totals 18 residues. Per germline, CDR1 LGHDT and CDR2 YNNKEL (reference sequence). Study results and caveats: Marked by substantial breadth, spike-specific CD8+ and CD4+ T cell responses were reportedly seen after vaccination.

Repertoires were generated with immunoSEQ multiplex PCR, while TCRdb's copy carries only in-frame clones and drops some. The repertoire has approximately 300,000 clones, about 82% of them found once; the top ten carry roughly 2.1%. About this clone: Its antigen is unknown.

As for treatment: around 19 received Ad26.COV2.S at low or high dose, single or two shots; a few received placebo; per-sample allocation not given. The study sampled participants on day 63 after the first vaccine or placebo injection. The sample in question was peripheral blood, obtained in a trial of Ad26.COV2.S vaccine versus placebo. This clonotype was sampled from a person between 18 and 65 years old who received the Ad26.COV2.S COVID-19 vaccine or a placebo. V usage is TRBV3-1 (or the pseudogene TRBV3-2) and J usage is TRBJ2-5, with D possibly called TRBD1 or TRBD2 (5 bases each). CDR3: CASSRGWGKSNIQETQYF. CDR3 nucleotide sequence: TGTGCCAGCAGCCGGGGGTGGGGGAAATCCAATATCCAAGAGACCCAGTACTTC.